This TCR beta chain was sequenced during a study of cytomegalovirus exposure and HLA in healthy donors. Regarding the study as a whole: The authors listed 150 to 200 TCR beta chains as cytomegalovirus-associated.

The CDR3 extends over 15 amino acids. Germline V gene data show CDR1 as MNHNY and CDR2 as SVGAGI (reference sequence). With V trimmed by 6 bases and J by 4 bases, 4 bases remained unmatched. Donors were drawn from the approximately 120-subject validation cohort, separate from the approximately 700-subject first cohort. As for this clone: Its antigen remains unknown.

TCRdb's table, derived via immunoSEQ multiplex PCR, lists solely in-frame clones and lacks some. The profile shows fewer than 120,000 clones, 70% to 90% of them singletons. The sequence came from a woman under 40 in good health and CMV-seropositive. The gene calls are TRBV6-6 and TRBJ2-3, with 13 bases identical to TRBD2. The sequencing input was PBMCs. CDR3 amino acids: CASSSGLAGADTQYF. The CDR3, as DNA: TGTGCCAGCAGCTCCGGACTAGCGGGAGCAGATACGCAGTATTTT.